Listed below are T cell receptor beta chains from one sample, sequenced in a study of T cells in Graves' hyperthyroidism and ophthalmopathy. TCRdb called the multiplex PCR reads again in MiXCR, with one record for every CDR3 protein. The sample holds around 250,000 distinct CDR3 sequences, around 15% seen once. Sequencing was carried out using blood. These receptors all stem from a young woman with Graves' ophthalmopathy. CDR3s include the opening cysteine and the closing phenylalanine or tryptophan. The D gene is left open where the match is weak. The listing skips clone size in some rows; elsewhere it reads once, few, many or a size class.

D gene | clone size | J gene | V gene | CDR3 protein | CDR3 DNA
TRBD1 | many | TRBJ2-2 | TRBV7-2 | CASPRGDRYTGELFF | TGTGCCAGCCCTAGGGGGGACAGGTACACCGGGGAGCTGTTTTTT
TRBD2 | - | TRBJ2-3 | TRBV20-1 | CSASRLAGPGTDTQYF | TGCAGTGCTAGCCGACTAGCGGGACCCGGCACAGATACGCAGTATTTT
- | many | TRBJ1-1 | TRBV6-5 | CASSYAEVGTEAFF | TGTGCCAGCAGTTACGCGGAGGTGGGGACTGAAGCTTTCTTT
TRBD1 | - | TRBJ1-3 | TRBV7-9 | CASSSWTGDGGSGNTIYF | TGTGCCAGCAGCTCCTGGACAGGGGATGGTGGCTCTGGAAACACCATATATTTT
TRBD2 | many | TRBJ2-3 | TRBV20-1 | CSASLAGVEDTQYF | TGCAGTGCTAGCTTAGCGGGAGTGGAAGATACGCAGTATTTT
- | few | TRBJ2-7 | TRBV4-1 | CASSQGTSIYERYF | TGCGCCAGCAGCCAAGGGACAAGCATCTACGAGCGGTACTTC
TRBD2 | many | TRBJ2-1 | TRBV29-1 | CSVEEGLAGGYEQFF | TGCAGCGTTGAAGAGGGACTAGCGGGAGGGTATGAGCAGTTCTTC
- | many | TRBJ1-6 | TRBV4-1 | CASSQLGGSSSPLHF | TGCGCCAGCAGCCAACTTGGGGGTAGTAGTTCACCCCTCCACTTT
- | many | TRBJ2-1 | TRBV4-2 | CASSQLSGPEQFF | TGTGCCAGCAGCCAGTTGTCGGGACCTGAGCAGTTCTTC
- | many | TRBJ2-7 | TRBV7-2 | CASSFFGGDYEQYF | TGTGCCAGCAGCTTTTTCGGGGGCGACTACGAGCAGTACTTC
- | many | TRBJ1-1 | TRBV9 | CASSVGSKNTEAFF | TGTGCCAGCAGCGTAGGCAGCAAGAACACTGAAGCTTTCTTT
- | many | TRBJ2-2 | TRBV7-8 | CASSLRGPNTGELFF | TGTGCCAGCAGCTTAAGGGGCCCGAACACCGGGGAGCTGTTTTTT
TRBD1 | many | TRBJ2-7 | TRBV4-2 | CASSQDRVLEQYF | TGTGCCAGCAGCCAGGACAGGGTTTTAGAGCAGTACTTC
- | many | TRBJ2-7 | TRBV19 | CASSIGAGDHEQYF | TGTGCCAGTAGTATAGGCGCCGGGGACCACGAGCAGTACTTC
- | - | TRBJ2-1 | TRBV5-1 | CASSAGARAYNEQFF | TGCGCCAGCAGCGCCGGGGCGAGAGCCTACAATGAGCAGTTCTTC
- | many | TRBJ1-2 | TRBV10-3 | CAIKDWSYGYTF | TGTGCCATCAAGGACTGGTCCTATGGCTACACCTTC
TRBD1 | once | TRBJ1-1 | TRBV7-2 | CASRPGTGTEAFF | TGTGCCAGCAGACCCGGGACAGGGACTGAAGCTTTCTTT
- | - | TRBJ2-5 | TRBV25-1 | CASSGAGNQETQYF | TGTGCCAGCAGTGGTGCAGGGAACCAAGAGACCCAGTACTTC
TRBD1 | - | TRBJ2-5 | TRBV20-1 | CSAMTGGYQETQYF | TGCAGTGCGATGACAGGGGGTTACCAAGAGACCCAGTACTTC
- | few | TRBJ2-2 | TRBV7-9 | CASSLVGPGGELFF | TGTGCCAGCAGCTTAGTGGGCCCTGGAGGGGAGCTGTTTTTT
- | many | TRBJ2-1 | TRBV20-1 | CSAVDMREQFF | TGCAGTGCTGTTGACATGCGGGAGCAGTTCTTC
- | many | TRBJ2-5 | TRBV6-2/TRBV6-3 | CASSTPAVWETQYF | TGTGCCAGCAGTACCCCCGCCGTCTGGGAGACCCAGTACTTC
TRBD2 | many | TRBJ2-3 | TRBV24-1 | CATSDLGRDAPTDTQYF | TGTGCCACCAGTGATTTGGGGAGGGACGCTCCCACAGATACGCAGTATTTT
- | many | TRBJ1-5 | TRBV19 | CASSMGGLGNQPQHF | TGTGCCAGTAGTATGGGCGGGTTAGGCAATCAGCCCCAGCATTTT
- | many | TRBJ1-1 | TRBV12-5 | CASGLKSPEAFF | TGTGCTAGTGGTTTGAAGTCGCCGGAAGCTTTCTTT
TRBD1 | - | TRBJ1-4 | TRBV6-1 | CASSEQGGAVGEKLFF | TGTGCCAGCAGTGAACAAGGGGGCGCAGTGGGGGAAAAACTGTTTTTT
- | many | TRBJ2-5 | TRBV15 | CATSRARRPEETQYF | TGTGCCACCAGCAGAGCGAGGAGGCCGGAAGAGACCCAGTACTTC
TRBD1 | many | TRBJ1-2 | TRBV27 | CASSSTGLSNYGYTF | TGTGCCAGCAGTTCGACAGGGCTCTCTAACTATGGCTACACCTTC
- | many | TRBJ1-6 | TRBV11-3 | CASSKRTSSYNSPLHF | TGTGCCAGCAGCAAAAGGACGAGCTCCTATAATTCACCCCTCCACTTT
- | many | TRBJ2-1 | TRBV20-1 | CSASPVLWGSDEQFF | TGCAGTGCTAGTCCAGTACTCTGGGGGTCGGATGAGCAGTTCTTC
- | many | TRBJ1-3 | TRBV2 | CATLFPEAGNTIYF | TGTGCCACTCTATTTCCGGAGGCTGGAAACACCATATATTTT
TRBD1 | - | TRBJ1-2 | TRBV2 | CASSTDRGANYGYTF | TGTGCCAGCAGTACGGACAGGGGAGCCAACTATGGCTACACCTTC